This T cell receptor beta chain was captured by sequencing in a study of blood T cell repertoires in COVID-19. Germline V CDR1 and CDR2: LNHDA, SQIVND (reference sequence). This CDR3 has 14 amino acids. Trimming pared 1 base from V and 1 base from J, leaving 7 bases between. The method was immunoSEQ multiplex PCR; TCRdb's version includes in-frame clones alone and lacks a portion of them. Of about 250,000 clones listed, roughly 85% were seen once; the top ten hold 9.1%. This chain uses TRBV19 with TRBJ1-1; the D is unclear. This sequence was found in a woman aged 50 to 60 with acute COVID-19. The specimen was PBMCs or T cells enriched from blood (not recorded which). CDR3 residues: CASSIGWANTEAFF. The CDR3 nucleotides are TGTGCCAGTAGTATAGGTTGGGCGAACACTGAAGCTTTCTTT.